This TCR beta chain was retrieved from a study of T cell responses to AZD1222 COVID-19 vaccine. The germline V gene encodes CDR1 SNHLY and CDR2 FYNNEI. Unmatched junction bases numbered 9, after V lost 8 bases and J lost 8 bases. The CDR3 contains 14 residues. Assay: immunoSEQ multiplex PCR; the TCRdb copy retains only in-frame clones and omits some. Of about 120,000 clones listed, around 87% are singletons. The V and J genes are TRBV2 and TRBJ1-4, with TRBD1 matching 9 bases. The sequencing used peripheral blood, collected on day 0 of AZD1222 vaccination. This clonotype was sampled from an adult in good health. The CDR3 loop reads CASQSRTGDEKLFF. Written as DNA, the CDR3 is TGTGCCAGCCAGTCCCGGACAGGGGACGAAAAACTGTTTTTT.